Detailed here is one T cell receptor (beta chain). At least ten counts were recorded for this clonotype. Its specific antigen is unknown. No much larger clone is present one base from it, and per-base qualities are unavailable. TCR beta CDR3 regions were amplified from RNA transcripts. A first-round RT-PCR of the TCR CDR3 used the HTBI primer set with the Qiagen OneStep RT-PCR kit. The libraries were constructed in a second round of multiplex PCR and then size-selected and purified. Paired-end sequencing of the libraries was performed with 100 bp reads on an Illumina HiSeq2000. In the authors' own workflow: SOAPnuke was used to process the raw data, throwing out any read that contained adapters or uncalled bases, had a mean Phred below 15, or lacked an exact constant-primer or identifier match. COPE v1.2.5 was used to merge high-quality paired reads, and clonotypes were defined as unique nucleotide sequences. MiTCR v1.1 was used to align clonotypes to the IMGT TRBV, TRBD and TRBJ reference segments. The analysis included only V-J combinations with a frequency above 0.0001, which together covered about 99% of the repertoires. The TCS score was defined as the ratio of F50 (clonal expansion) to E x V (chaos), calculated using BLOSUM62-based TCRdist between CDR3 peptides within each V-J. Welch's t-statistics and random forest reduced some 510 V-J features to roughly 13, which were used in a naive Bayes classifier (R e1071). The public reads were run again by TCRdb, first through fastp at Q25 and then through MiXCR, and only productive beta chains were kept. When rows share a CDR3 protein, they turn into one entry using the most common DNA and genes. TCRdb, not the authors, supplied the V and J calls. The sample data list around 440,000 distinct CDR3 sequences, and less than 20% of these were observed just once. The ten largest clones add up to approximately 7.5% of the sample.

This sample is drawn from a study of T cells in Graves' hyperthyroidism and ophthalmopathy (dated by TCRdb to the late 2010s). Notes on the research overall: Peripheral blood samples were taken at the time of initial diagnosis, prior to any treatment. An independent validation cohort of fewer than 20 hyperthyroidism patients and roughly 16 patients who later progressed to ophthalmopathy tested prospective prediction of ophthalmopathy. TCR Vbeta CDR3 sequencing of some 140 peripheral blood samples (more than 40 ophthalmopathy, 75 or so hyperthyroidism and roughly 17 progressor patients) is reported in the paper. A discovery cohort of around 98 patients, approximately 45 with Graves' ophthalmopathy and 55 to 60 with stable Graves' hyperthyroidism, was used to find distinguishing TCR V-J signatures. The 95 to 100 discovery patients were randomly split 7:3 into training and test sets. After sampling, hyperthyroidism patients received methimazole starting at 30 mg daily, and ophthalmopathy patients received high-dose intravenous methylprednisolone. In roughly six Graves' hyperthyroidism patients, the study also compared T-cell repertoires from thyroid tissue with T-cell repertoires from blood.

Summary of the overall study and its limitations: Most expanded thyroid clonotypes (frequency above 0.001) were also detected in blood, a finding suggesting that blood repertoires may reflect thyroid immune responses. A model built on a 13 V-J signature distinguished ophthalmopathy from stable hyperthyroidism, reaching 87.88% sensitivity and about 81% specificity in cross-validation and 80%/75% in testing. During validation, the model predicted progression to ophthalmopathy a median of around six months ahead of onset, with approximately 71% sensitivity and less than 85% specificity. No statistical method was used to fix the sample size in advance, and group allocation was not hidden from the investigators.

Stable Graves' hyperthyroidism was defined as no progression to ophthalmopathy during 18 months of follow-up. Hyperthyroidism patients were newly diagnosed, had a disease duration of under 2 months, and were aged 18 to 65 years. The study excluded patients with uncontrolled infections, other autoimmune diseases, pregnancy or lactation. Clinical symptoms, serum thyroxine and TRAb, thyroid ultrasound, and orbital computed tomography formed the basis for the diagnoses. PBMCs were separated from roughly 9.3 ml of fresh peripheral blood using Ficoll-Paque density gradient centrifugation. Total RNA was extracted using Trizol reagent, and RNA quality was assessed on an Agilent 2100 Bioanalyzer. CDR1 and CDR2 (SGHAT, FQNNGV) derive from the germline V gene. Spanning cysteine to phenylalanine, the CDR3 consists of 13 amino acids. The sequence is cut down to CDR3 DNA, 39 bases in frame from base 1. V is reduced by 6 bases and J by 0 bases, leaving a spacing of 9 bases between them.

Sequenced: blood. This receptor was obtained from a woman aged 18-29 years with Graves' hyperthyroidism. The V and J segments used are TRBV11-2 and TRBJ2-7, with no confident D gene call. The CDR3 region reads CASSYVLSYEQYF. The nucleotide sequence reads TGTGCCAGCAGTTACGTGCTCTCCTACGAGCAGTACTTC.